Listed below are T cell receptor beta chains from one sample, sequenced in a study of T cells in Graves' hyperthyroidism and ophthalmopathy. Each CDR3 protein gets one entry after TCRdb re-called the multiplex PCR reads with MiXCR. The sample lists about 640,000 distinct CDR3 sequences; 20% to 25% were seen once. The sequencing sample was made of blood. Every receptor here comes from a young man with Graves' ophthalmopathy. Both conserved end residues are part of each CDR3. D genes are given only for firm matches. Expanded clones are given a class, and other clones once, few, many or no size at all.

CDR3,DNA,size,length,D,V,J
CAWADLGGPRGGELFF,TGTGCCTGGGCCGACCTAGGGGGACCACGGGGCGGGGAGCTGTTTTTT,many,16,NA,TRBV30,TRBJ2-2
CASSYERTGYYEQYF,TGTGCCAGCAGTTACGAGAGGACAGGCTACTACGAGCAGTACTTC,NA,15,TRBD1,TRBV6-6,TRBJ2-7
CASIPPYTDTQYF,TGTGCCAGCATCCCCCCGTACACGGATACGCAGTATTTT,NA,13,NA,TRBV11-2,TRBJ2-3
CASTSGLAGQETQYF,TGTGCCAGCACCTCTGGGCTAGCGGGTCAAGAGACCCAGTACTTC,few,15,TRBD2,TRBV13,TRBJ2-5
CASSLEGIGTEAFF,TGTGCCAGCAGCTTGGAAGGGATCGGCACTGAAGCTTTCTTT,few,14,NA,TRBV5-5,TRBJ1-1
CASSVVEGGWTEAFF,TGTGCCAGCAGCGTAGTGGAGGGGGGGTGGACTGAAGCTTTCTTT,NA,15,NA,TRBV9,TRBJ1-1
CASSPQGAGGPQGEQYF,TGTGCCAGCAGCCCCCAGGGAGCGGGAGGCCCCCAGGGCGAGCAGTACTTC,many,17,TRBD2,TRBV7-3,TRBJ2-7
CASSEWSIGYTGELFF,TGTGCCAGCAGTGAATGGTCGATCGGTTACACCGGGGAGCTGTTTTTT,NA,16,NA,TRBV6-1,TRBJ2-2
CASSLGASGGYNEQFF,TGTGCCAGCAGCTTAGGGGCTAGCGGGGGATACAATGAGCAGTTCTTC,many,16,TRBD2,TRBV13,TRBJ2-1
CASSQDRQNYEQYF,TGCGCCAGCAGCCAAGATAGACAGAACTACGAGCAGTACTTC,NA,14,NA,TRBV4-1,TRBJ2-7
CASSEAPGPSYNEQFF,TGTGCCAGCAGTGAAGCTCCGGGACCGAGTTACAATGAGCAGTTCTTC,few,16,NA,TRBV6-1,TRBJ2-1
CASSVEDREPYEQYF,TGTGCCAGCAGCGTCGAGGACAGAGAACCCTACGAGCAGTACTTC,few,15,NA,TRBV9,TRBJ2-7
CASSYSGWGEQYF,TGTGCCAGCAGTTACAGCGGTTGGGGAGAGCAGTACTTC,few,13,NA,TRBV6-5,TRBJ2-7
CASSSRQGHYNEQFF,TGTGCCAGCAGCTCCAGACAGGGGCACTACAATGAGCAGTTCTTC,NA,15,TRBD1,TRBV28,TRBJ2-1
CASSLAGGPEMETQYF,TGTGCCAGCAGTTTAGCGGGAGGGCCTGAGATGGAGACCCAGTACTTC,NA,16,TRBD2,TRBV28,TRBJ2-5
CASAPTGTRITDTQYF,TGTGCCAGCGCCCCAACCGGGACTAGAATAACAGATACGCAGTATTTT,many,16,TRBD2,TRBV11-2,TRBJ2-3
CASRRTGGGNQPQHF,TGTGCCAGCAGGCGGACAGGGGGCGGCAATCAGCCCCAGCATTTT,many,15,TRBD1,TRBV2,TRBJ1-5
CASSYSDRAYEQYF,TGTGCCAGCAGTTACTCGGACCGAGCCTACGAGCAGTACTTC,many,14,NA,TRBV6-6,TRBJ2-7
CSAQPGSGNQPQHF,TGCAGTGCCCAGCCCGGGTCGGGCAATCAGCCCCAGCATTTT,NA,14,NA,TRBV20-1,TRBJ1-5
CAWSVRDERLIQYF,TGTGCCTGGAGTGTAAGGGACGAACGGCTCATTCAGTACTTC,many,14,NA,TRBV30,TRBJ2-4
CASSLNEGLSEDEQFF,TGTGCCAGCAGCTTAAATGAGGGACTGTCTGAGGATGAGCAGTTCTTC,many,16,NA,TRBV11-2,TRBJ2-1
CASSLGGTSGRREQYF,TGCGCCAGCAGCTTGGGTGGGACTAGCGGGAGACGCGAGCAGTACTTC,NA,16,TRBD2,TRBV5-1,TRBJ2-7
CASSFGRERDTQYF,TGTGCCAGCAGTTTCGGCAGGGAAAGAGATACGCAGTATTTT,NA,14,NA,TRBV27,TRBJ2-3
CASSEGTGGSGELFF,TGTGCCAGCAGTGAAGGAACAGGGGGTTCCGGGGAGCTGTTTTTT,many,15,TRBD1,TRBV6-1,TRBJ2-2
CSVVTGGNYGYTF,TGCAGCGTTGTAACAGGGGGCAACTATGGCTACACCTTC,NA,13,TRBD1,TRBV29-1,TRBJ1-2
CASRKSSYMNTGELFF,TGTGCCAGCAGAAAATCTTCCTACATGAACACCGGGGAGCTGTTTTTT,NA,16,NA,TRBV11-2,TRBJ2-2
CASSYATGGRSPLHF,TGTGCCAGCAGTTACGCGACAGGGGGCCGATCACCCCTCCACTTT,NA,15,TRBD1,TRBV6-5,TRBJ1-6
CTTGGLAGGSYNEQFF,TGTACCACCGGGGGACTAGCGGGAGGAAGTTACAATGAGCAGTTCTTC,NA,16,TRBD2,TRBV24-1,TRBJ2-1
CASSDRGPRNTEAFF,TGTGCCAGCAGTGACAGGGGCCCAAGGAACACTGAAGCTTTCTTT,few,15,NA,TRBV6-1,TRBJ1-1
CASSQGPLGNYGYTF,TGTGCCAGCAGCCAAGGACCCCTGGGCAACTATGGCTACACCTTC,many,15,NA,TRBV7-8,TRBJ1-2
CASSELNPPNTEAFF,TGTGCCAGCAGTGAATTAAATCCCCCGAACACTGAAGCTTTCTTT,few,15,NA,TRBV27,TRBJ1-1
CASSQDRITDTQYF,TGTGCCAGCAGTCAAGACAGAATCACAGATACGCAGTATTTT,few,14,NA,TRBV7-9,TRBJ2-3
CASSLGEVFSGSADTQYF,TGCGCCAGCAGCTTGGGTGAGGTTTTTAGCGGGAGCGCAGATACGCAGTATTTT,NA,18,TRBD2,TRBV5-1,TRBJ2-3
CASSDPSSGRASYEQYF,TGTGCCAGCAGTGACCCCTCTAGCGGGAGGGCCTCCTACGAGCAGTACTTC,NA,17,TRBD2,TRBV6-1,TRBJ2-7
CAISEMAGGTGELFF,TGTGCCATCAGTGAGATGGCAGGAGGGACCGGGGAGCTGTTTTTT,few,15,NA,TRBV10-3,TRBJ2-2
CASSRGISYEQYF,TGTGCCAGCAGCCGCGGGATCTCCTACGAGCAGTACTTC,NA,13,NA,TRBV28,TRBJ2-7
CASSLTTGEGYNEQFF,TGTGCCAGCAGCTTAACCACGGGAGAGGGTTACAATGAGCAGTTCTTC,few,16,NA,TRBV7-2,TRBJ2-1
CASRLSKGLAYEQFF,TGTGCCAGCAGGCTCTCTAAGGGACTAGCTTATGAGCAGTTCTTC,many,15,TRBD2,TRBV28,TRBJ2-1
CASSQGLGLAGSTGELFF,TGTGCCAGCAGCCAGGGACTGGGGCTAGCGGGTAGTACCGGGGAGCTGTTTTTT,NA,18,TRBD2,TRBV7-8,TRBJ2-2
CASSVGGLPGDEQYF,TGTGCCAGCAGCGTAGGGGGACTACCGGGGGACGAGCAGTACTTC,NA,15,TRBD2,TRBV9,TRBJ2-7
CASRRESSGNTIYF,TGTGCCAGCCGAAGGGAGAGCTCTGGAAACACCATATATTTT,NA,14,NA,TRBV7-2,TRBJ1-3
CASSSPGGRDTIYF,TGTGCCAGCAGTTCCCCAGGGGGCCGGGACACCATATATTTT,NA,14,TRBD1,TRBV28,TRBJ1-3
CASRSGFSSYNEQFF,TGTGCCAGCAGGAGCGGGTTTAGCTCCTACAATGAGCAGTTCTTC,NA,15,NA,TRBV27,TRBJ2-1
CASSQDFAVAYEQYF,TGTGCCAGCAGCCAAGATTTCGCGGTGGCCTACGAGCAGTACTTC,NA,15,NA,TRBV4-2,TRBJ2-7
CASSFAGYQPQHF,TGTGCCAGCAGTTTTGCGGGGTATCAGCCCCAGCATTTT,many,13,NA,TRBV12-3/TRBV12-4,TRBJ1-5